The 25 T cell receptor beta chains below come from one sample, sequenced in a study of tumor-infiltrating lymphocytes in primary liver carcinoma. cDNA specific to TCR beta was made from 450 to 500 ng of total RNA, with a constant-region primer employed for priming. TCR beta libraries came from three nested multiplex PCR rounds using slightly modified ARM-PCR. Use of TRBV1-TRBV30 forward primers with a C-beta reverse primer characterized the first two PCR rounds, which lasted around 11 cycles each. TCRdb redid the calling of the multiplex PCR reads with MiXCR, one entry per CDR3 protein. The sample holds 55,000 to 65,000 distinct CDR3 sequences, just over 70% seen once. For each extraction, RNA and DNA were obtained together from about 21-30 mg of unsorted bulk tissue. The specimen sequenced was liver tumor tissue from sampling region 2. The sample's subset: tumor region T2, inferior pole. Receptors were obtained from a middle-aged man with primary liver carcinoma and hepatitis B virus infection.

Comment on this clonotype: A much larger clone lies a single base off, so this may be a read error. The chain combines TRBV6-6 with TRBJ2-1; 12 bases match TRBD2. The CDR3 consists of 19 residues. Germline V gene lookup returns CDR1 MNHNY and CDR2 SVGAGI (reference sequence). The CDR3 sequence is CASNYSLAGGSSSYNEQFF. DNA for the CDR3: TGTGCCAGCAATTACTCACTAGCGGGAGGATCGAGCTCCTACAATGAGCAGTTCTTC.

Comments on this clonotype: The final CDR3 position lacks the conserved phenylalanine or tryptophan, pointing to a likely read error. The DNA is omitted, as the CDR3 cannot be located on it reliably, and the CDR3 follows TCRdb's listing. This chain connects TRBV4-1 to TRBJ2-1. The CDR3 length equals 15 residues, ends included. Germline V gene lookup returns CDR1 MGHRA and CDR2 YSYEKL. The CDR3 here is CASSPLGNNNNERFL.

The sample holds one count of this clonotype. The conserved closing phenylalanine or tryptophan is absent in this CDR3, likely reflecting a read error. The DNA is left out, because the CDR3 cannot be placed on it with certainty; the CDR3 is given as TCRdb lists it. The chain carries TRBV4-1 and TRBJ2-3; the table's TRBD1 call for D was not verified on the DNA. The CDR3 contains 14 residues when both ends are counted. Germline V CDR1 and CDR2: MGHRA, YSYEKL. CDR3 region: CASSQVQGPDTQYS.

The rearrangement links TRBV11-2 to TRBJ2-2, with D uncertain. From germline, CDR1 is SGHAT and CDR2 FQNNGV. CDR3 length: 15 amino acids. CDR3: CVGSFVGSNTGELFF. CDR3 in DNA: TGTGTCGGCAGCTTTGTGGGATCGAACACCGGGGAGCTGTTTTTT.

In the case of this clonotype: An end of the junction differs from the germline gene, which may be a read error. The chain employs TRBV4-1 and TRBJ2-3; 7 bases agree with TRBD2. This CDR3 comprises 18 residues. The germline V gene has CDR1 MGHRA and CDR2 YSYEKL. The CDR3 loop reads CVSSQTIALAAITDTQYF. The CDR3 nucleotides read TGCGTCAGCAGCCAGACCATTGCCCTAGCGGCAATCACCGATACGCAGTATTTT.

This clonotype was counted many times. CDR3 sequence: CASRRGQGVAYEQYF. CDR3 DNA: TGCGCCAGCAGACGGGGACAGGGGGTTGCCTACGAGCAGTACTTC. V and J are TRBV5-1 and TRBJ2-7; 11 bases align to TRBD1. CDR1 and CDR2 from the germline V gene are SGHRS and YFSETQ. The CDR3 is 15 amino acids. J was trimmed by 2 bases and V by 5 bases; bases with no gene match: 6.

Worth noting for this clonotype: The junction departs from germline at one end; a sequencing error may be responsible. The CDR3 here is CASIQTIALEGVTDTQYF. The CDR3 DNA sequence: TGCGCCAGCATCCAGACCATTGCCCTAGAGGGAGTCACCGATACTCAGTATTTT. The genes are TRBV4-1 and TRBJ2-3; a weak D match, TRBD2 (5 bases). Germline CDR1 is MGHRA and CDR2 is YSYEKL. The CDR3 length is 18 residues.

As to this clonotype: Possible read error: a much larger clone is one base away. The rearrangement uses TRBV5-1 and TRBJ1-1; the match to TRBD1 covers 7 bases. The CDR3 runs 14 residues. The trim removed 4 bases at V and 5 bases at J, leaving 8 bases unmatched. Germline V gene lookup returns CDR1 SGHRS and CDR2 YFSETQ. The CDR3 DNA sequence: TGCGCCAGCAGCCCGGACAGGATTCGGACTGAAGCTTTCTTT. Translating gives CASSPDRIRTEAFF.

Comments on this clonotype: Compared with germline, one end of the junction differs, possibly owing to a read error. This rearrangement joins TRBV6-1 to TRBJ2-7; D ambiguous. This CDR3 is 14 amino acids long. Germline-derived CDR1 and CDR2 are MNHNS and SASEGT. This CDR3 is CASSDADSSYERYF. As DNA, the CDR3 is TGTGCCAGCAGTGATGCGGATAGCTCCTACGAGCGGTACTTC.

As concerns this clonotype: A much larger clone lies one base from this, so it may be a read error. The chain combines TRBV5-1 with TRBJ2-2; 7 nucleotides align to TRBD1. Germline values: CDR1 SGHRS, CDR2 YFSETQ. The CDR3 contains 15 residues. The CDR3 loop is CASSPENRGHGDLFF. The DNA of the CDR3 is TGCGCCAGCAGCCCAGAGAACAGGGGTCACGGGGATCTGTTTTTT.

The chain links TRBV6-6 to TRBJ1-1; TRBD1 matches 8 bases. CDR1 is MNHNY, CDR2 SVGAGI, per germline (reference sequence). The CDR3 runs 13 residues. J lost 10 bases, V lost 6 bases, and 10 bases had no gene match. For the CDR3, the DNA is TGTGCCAGCAGCACAGGGGGGACTAGTGGAGCTTTCTTT. Translating it yields CASSTGGTSGAFF.

Comments on this clonotype: A much bigger clone sits one base away, suggesting this may be a read error. Given the absence of the conserved phenylalanine or tryptophan at the CDR3 end, a read error is likely. The chain has TRBV4-3 and TRBJ2-7; D may be TRBD2 (5 bases). V lost 1 base to trimming and J lost 6 bases, with 10 bases between them. Germline values: CDR1 LGHNA, CDR2 YSLEER. This CDR3 contains 13 residues. CDR3 coding DNA: TGCGCCAGCAGCCAAGTTGGGGAGTCCGAGCAGTACCTC. Amino acid sequence: CASSQVGESEQYL.

With regard to this clonotype: Since the CDR3 does not end with the conserved phenylalanine or tryptophan, this likely comes from a read error. The limits of the CDR3 on the DNA are not certain, so only TCRdb's listed CDR3 is given. The chain couples TRBV29-1 to TRBJ2-5. The CDR3 sequence runs 12 residues, both termini included. CDR1 is SQVTM, CDR2 ANQGSEA, per germline. The CDR3 sequence: CSVAASQETQYS.

The chain is built from TRBV9 and TRBJ2-1, with 8 bases fitting TRBD2. The CDR3 totals 18 residues. The trim removed 4 bases at V and 0 bases at J, leaving 12 bases unmatched. CDR1 SGDLS and CDR2 YYNGEE come from the germline V gene. The CDR3 spells CASSSRVTSESSYNEQFF. The CDR3 region has the DNA TGTGCCAGCAGCTCAAGGGTGACTAGCGAGAGCTCCTACAATGAGCAGTTCTTC.

This clonotype turned up a few times. This chain uses TRBV29-1 with TRBJ2-5, with 7 bases aligning to TRBD2. J lost 3 bases, V lost 5 bases, and 15 bases had no gene match. The germline CDR1 and CDR2 sequences are SQVTM and ANQGSEA. The CDR3 covers 16 residues. The CDR3 DNA sequence: TGCAGCGTTAAACCTGGAGGACTAGTTCTGGAAGAGACCCAGTACTTC. Translating gives CSVKPGGLVLEETQYF.

A remark on this clonotype: The CDR3 end shows no conserved phenylalanine or tryptophan, and so a read error is likely. The V and J genes are TRBV12-3 or TRBV12-4 and TRBJ1-6, with a tentative D call TRBD1 (5 bases). This CDR3 contains 12 residues. Trimming removed 11 bases at V and 7 bases at J, with 12 bases between. The CDR3 DNA is TGTGCCGACAGTTTAAAGAATTCACCCCTCCACCTT. Its protein product is CADSLKNSPLHL.

This clonotype occurred many times. The chain employs TRBV28 and TRBJ2-3; the D is unclear. Germline CDR1 and CDR2: MDHEN and SYDVKM. Trimming took 3 bases from V and 5 from J, leaving 9 bases between them. The length of the CDR3 is 13 residues. CDR3 nucleotides: TGTGCCAGCAGTTTCCCGTACCAAGATACGCAGTATTTT. Translated: CASSFPYQDTQYF.

In its sample, this clonotype was seen a few times. The chain joins TRBV5-4 to TRBJ2-7; the D is unclear. In germline, CDR1 is SGHNT, CDR2 YYREEE (reference sequence). Trimming pared 4 bases from V and 7 bases from J, leaving 15 bases between. The CDR3 has 13 residues. CDR3 nucleotides: TGTGCCAGCAGCCAGACACCTGGGGAAGAGCAGTACTTC. Encoded protein: CASSQTPGEEQYF.

As for this clonotype: One junction end does not reproduce the germline sequence, and a read error may be involved. The gene calls are TRBV11-2 and TRBJ2-7, with D perhaps TRBD2 (5 bases). Germline lookup yields CDR1 SGHAT and CDR2 FQNNGV. The CDR3 contains 15 residues. The chain's CDR3 is CVSSLGSGISGEPYF. CDR3 nucleotides: TGTGTCAGCAGCTTAGGGTCCGGGATCTCTGGCGAGCCGTACTTC.

Remarks on this clonotype: Likely a read error: the CDR3 ends without its conserved phenylalanine or tryptophan. Because the CDR3's place on the DNA is in doubt, the DNA is left out and the CDR3 is given as listed by TCRdb. The chain links TRBV11-2 to TRBJ2-2; the table's D call, TRBD2, has no DNA check behind it. CDR1 and CDR2 (germline): SGHAT, FQNNGV. From its first to its last residue, the CDR3 has 17 amino acids. The CDR3 reads CASSLALGGVNTVELFS.

CDR3 DNA sequence: TGTGCCAACACTCAAACTCCTGGCGGGAGGAAAGAGACCCAGTACTTC. Translation gives CANTQTPGGRKETQYF. The V call is TRBV11-2, the J call TRBJ2-5, with TRBD2 matching over 8 bases. Trimming took 10 bases from V and 3 from J; bases not matched to a gene: 16. Looked up from germline, CDR1 is SGHAT and CDR2 is FQNNGV. The CDR3 runs 16 residues.

As to this clonotype: The CDR3 end shows no conserved phenylalanine or tryptophan, and so a read error is likely. The DNA is omitted, as the CDR3 cannot be located on it reliably, and the CDR3 follows TCRdb's listing. This CDR3 is CASSVTGVPSSTDTPYL. V gene TRBV6-5 combines with J gene TRBJ2-3; the DNA was not compared with TRBD1, the D call given in the table. The CDR3 has 17 amino acids, counting both end residues. In germline, CDR1 is MNHEY, CDR2 SVGAGI.

This chain joins TRBV19 and TRBJ1-5, with 8 nucleotides matching TRBD1. CDR1 and CDR2 from the germline V gene are LNHDA and SQIVND (reference sequence). The CDR3 runs 15 residues. Losses at the gene ends were 7 bases for V and 6 bases for J; bases not matched to a gene: 11. In DNA, the CDR3 is TGTGCCAGTATCATTTCAGGGGGCGCGGGTCAGCCCCAGCATTTT. This gives the protein CASIISGGAGQPQHF.

This clonotype was seen a handful of times. The chain carries TRBV6-5 and TRBJ1-1; the D is unclear. V was cut by 6 bases and J by 4 bases, with 9 bases left in between. Germline V CDR1 and CDR2: MNHEY, SVGAGI. CDR3 length equals 12 residues. The CDR3 protein is CASSPGGTEAFF. The CDR3 bases are TGTGCCAGCAGCCCGGGAGGCACTGAAGCTTTCTTT.

Of note for this clonotype: The junction shows a germline mismatch at one end, possibly a read error. CDR3 DNA sequence: TGTGCCAGTAGTCCTAGGGGGGGACCGCTGAGCACCGGGGAGCTGTCTTTT. Amino acids: CASSPRGGPLSTGELSF. J is TRBJ2-2 and V is TRBV19; TRBD2 might be the D (7 bases). The CDR3 has 17 residues. Germline CDR1 LNHDA, CDR2 SQIVND (reference sequence).